This T cell receptor beta chain was identified during a study of cytomegalovirus exposure and HLA in healthy donors. General study points: A few of the chains that were CMV-associated were confirmed in vitro to be specific for CMV antigens. An observed cluster of highly shared sequence variants was recorded as a likely sequencing artifact. There were some public TCRs occurring in many donors, but most TCR sequences were rare.

With regard to this clone: As yet, its antigen is unknown.

PCR was performed using 60 Vbeta and 13 Jbeta primers. Sequencing was performed with immunoSEQ multiplex PCR; in TCRdb, only in-frame clones are kept and a portion is missing. The profile covers under 150,000 clones, with 70% to 75% appearing a single time and around 1.4% taken by the ten largest. CDR1 is LNHDA and CDR2 is SQIVND in the germline V gene (reference sequence). CDR3 length: 13 residues. V dropped 6 bases and J dropped 5; count of bases not matched to a gene: 1. The TCR was taken from a woman aged 40-49 years in good health and CMV-seronegative. The specimen sequenced was PBMCs. The rearrangement uses TRBV19 and TRBJ1-5, with 10 positions matching TRBD1. Written as DNA, the CDR3 is TGTGCCAGTAGGGACAGGGGGGATCAGCCCCAGCATTTT. Its translation: CASRDRGDQPQHF.